This T cell receptor (beta chain) was identified during a study of T-cell memory formation after mild COVID-19. Each CDR3 protein is one row after TCRdb ran MiXCR on the 5' RACE reads. The sample records around 410,000 distinct CDR3 sequences, less than 25% being singletons. V shed 1 base and J shed 6 bases, with 9 bases lying between them. Germline-derived CDR1 and CDR2 are MGHRA and YSYEKL. The CDR3 has 14 amino acids. This clonotype has just a few counts. The antigen remains undetermined. Study-wide points: There were some responding clones in pre-infection memory, which suggested that cross-reactive memory had joined.

The origin of this receptor is an adult woman who had mild COVID-19 (a few samples of this study predate the infection). Cell type and time point are not known. Sequencing was performed on PBMCs or a T cell subset sorted from them (not recorded which). This chain uses TRBV4-1 with TRBJ2-2; the D call may be TRBD1 or TRBD2 (5 bases each). The CDR3 spells CASSQASGPGELFF. The CDR3, as DNA: TGCGCCAGCAGCCAAGCTTCGGGGCCCGGGGAGCTGTTTTTT.